This T cell receptor (beta chain) was sequenced in a study of T cell changes during pregnancy in multiple sclerosis. CDR1 is SEHNR, CDR2 FQNEAQ, per germline (reference sequence). The V segment lost 6 bases and the J segment 6 bases; nucleotides outside the gene matches: 11. This CDR3 has 14 residues. The data were produced by immunoSEQ multiplex PCR, yet TCRdb's version contains in-frame clones alone and is incomplete. The data hold approximately 70,000 clones, with 90% to 95% observed a single time. Sequencing used peripheral blood, obtained in the first trimester of pregnancy. The receptor was isolated from a female donor in good health, enrolled as a control in a pregnancy study. The chain joins TRBV7-9 to TRBJ2-7; 7 nucleotides agree with TRBD1. The CDR3 DNA reads TGTGCCAGCAGGGGAGACAGGGCCCCCGGCGAGCAGTACTTC. It encodes CASRGDRAPGEQYF. Based on the CDR3 plus reference TRBV7-9 and TRBJ2-7, the full variable domain is DTGVSQNPRHKITKRGQNVTFRCDPISEHNRLYWYRQTLGQGPEFLTYFQNEAQLEKSRLLSDRFSAERPKGSFSTLEIQRTEQGDSAMYLCASRGDRAPGEQYFGPGTRLTVT.